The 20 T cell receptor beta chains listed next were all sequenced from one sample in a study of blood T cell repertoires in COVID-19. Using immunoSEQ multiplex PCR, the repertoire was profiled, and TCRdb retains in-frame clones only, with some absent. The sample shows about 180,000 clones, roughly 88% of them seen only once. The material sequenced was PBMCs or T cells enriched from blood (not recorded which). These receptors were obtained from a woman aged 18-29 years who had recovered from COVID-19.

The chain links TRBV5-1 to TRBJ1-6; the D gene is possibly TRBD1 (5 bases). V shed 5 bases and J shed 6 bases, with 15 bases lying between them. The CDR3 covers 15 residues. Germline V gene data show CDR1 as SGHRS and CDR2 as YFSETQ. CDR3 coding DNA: TGCGCCAGCAGTTCCAGCGCAGGGATTAATTCACCCCTCCACTTT. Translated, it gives CASSSSAGINSPLHF.

DNA for the CDR3: TGCGCCAGCAGCCATGAAAATAGGGTGGCAGCGAGGGAGGGAAACACCATATATTTT. Translation gives CASSHENRVAAREGNTIYF. The chain couples TRBV4-1 to TRBJ1-3, with D unclear. The CDR3 length is 19 residues. Trimming took 3 bases from V and 4 from J, leaving 25 bases between them. Germline V lookup: CDR1 MGHRA, CDR2 YSYEKL.

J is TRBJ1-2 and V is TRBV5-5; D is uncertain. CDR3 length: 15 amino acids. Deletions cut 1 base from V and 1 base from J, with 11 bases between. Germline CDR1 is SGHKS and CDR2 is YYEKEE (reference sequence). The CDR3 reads CASSLWTGVNYGYTF. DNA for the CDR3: TGTGCCAGCAGCTTGTGGACGGGAGTTAACTATGGCTACACCTTC.

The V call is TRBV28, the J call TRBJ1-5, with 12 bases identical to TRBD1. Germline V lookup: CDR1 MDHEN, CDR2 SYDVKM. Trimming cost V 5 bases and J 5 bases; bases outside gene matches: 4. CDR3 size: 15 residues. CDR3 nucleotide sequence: TGTGCCAGCAGTCCCGGGACAGGGGGCCATCAGCCCCAGCATTTT. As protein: CASSPGTGGHQPQHF.

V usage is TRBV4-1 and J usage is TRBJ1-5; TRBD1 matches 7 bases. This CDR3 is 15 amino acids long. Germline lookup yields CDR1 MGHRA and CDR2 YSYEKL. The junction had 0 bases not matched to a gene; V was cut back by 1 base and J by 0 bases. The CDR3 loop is CASSQGDSSNQPQHF. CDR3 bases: TGCGCCAGCAGCCAAGGGGACAGTAGCAATCAGCCCCAGCATTTT.

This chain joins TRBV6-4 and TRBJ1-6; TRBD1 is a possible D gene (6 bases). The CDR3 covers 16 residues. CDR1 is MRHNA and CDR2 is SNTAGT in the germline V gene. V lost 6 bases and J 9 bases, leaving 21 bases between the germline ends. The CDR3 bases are TGTGCCAGCAGCGAGGGACACAGGAATTGGGGTTCACCCCTCCACTTT. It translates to CASSEGHRNWGSPLHF.

The CDR3 nucleotides are TGCGCCAGCAGCCCTCAGGGGACGGTGGAAACTGAAGCTTTCTTT. It codes for CASSPQGTVETEAFF. The chain couples TRBV5-1 to TRBJ1-1; possibly TRBD1 for D (6 bases). CDR3 length: 15 amino acids. CDR1 is SGHRS, CDR2 YFSETQ, per germline. The ends were cut back, 4 bases at V and 5 bases at J, with 18 bases in the middle.

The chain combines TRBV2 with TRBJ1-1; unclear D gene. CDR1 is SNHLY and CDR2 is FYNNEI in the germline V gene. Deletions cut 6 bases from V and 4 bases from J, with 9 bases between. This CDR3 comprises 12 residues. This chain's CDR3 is CASSFIGTEAFF. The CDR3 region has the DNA TGTGCCAGCAGCTTCATCGGCACTGAAGCTTTCTTT.

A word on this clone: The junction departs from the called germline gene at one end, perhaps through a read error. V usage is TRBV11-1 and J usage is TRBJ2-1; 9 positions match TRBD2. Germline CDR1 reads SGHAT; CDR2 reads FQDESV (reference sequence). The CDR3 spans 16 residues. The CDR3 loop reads CASSLLAGYAPNGQFF. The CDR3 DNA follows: TGTGCCAGCAGCTTACTAGCGGGGTACGCCCCCAATGGGCAGTTCTTC.

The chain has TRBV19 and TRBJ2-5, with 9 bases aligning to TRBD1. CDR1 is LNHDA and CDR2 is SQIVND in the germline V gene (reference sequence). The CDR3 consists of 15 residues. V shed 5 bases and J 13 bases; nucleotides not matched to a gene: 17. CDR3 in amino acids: CASSEPGQGNGARYF. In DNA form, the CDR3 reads TGTGCCAGTAGTGAACCGGGACAGGGAAATGGTGCTCGGTACTTC.

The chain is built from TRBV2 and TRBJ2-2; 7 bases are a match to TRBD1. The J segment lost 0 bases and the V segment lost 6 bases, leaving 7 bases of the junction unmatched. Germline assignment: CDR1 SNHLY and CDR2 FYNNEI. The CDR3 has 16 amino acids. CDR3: CASSRDSPANTGELFF. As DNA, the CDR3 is TGTGCCAGCAGCCGGGACAGTCCCGCGAACACCGGGGAGCTGTTTTTT.

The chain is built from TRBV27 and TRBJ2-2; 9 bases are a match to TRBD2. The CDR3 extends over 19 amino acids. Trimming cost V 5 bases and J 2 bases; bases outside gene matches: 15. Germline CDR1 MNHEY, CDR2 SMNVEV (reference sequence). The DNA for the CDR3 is TGTGCCAGCAGTATCCTAGCGGGGAGTCTCCTAGATAACACCGGGGAGCTGTTTTTT. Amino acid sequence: CASSILAGSLLDNTGELFF.

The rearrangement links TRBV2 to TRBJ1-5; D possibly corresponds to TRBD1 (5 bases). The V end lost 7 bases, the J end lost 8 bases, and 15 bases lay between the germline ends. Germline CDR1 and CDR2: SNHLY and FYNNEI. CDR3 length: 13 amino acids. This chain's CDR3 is CASTRGGTEPQHF. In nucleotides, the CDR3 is TGTGCCAGCACCCGGGGGGGGACGGAGCCCCAGCATTTT.

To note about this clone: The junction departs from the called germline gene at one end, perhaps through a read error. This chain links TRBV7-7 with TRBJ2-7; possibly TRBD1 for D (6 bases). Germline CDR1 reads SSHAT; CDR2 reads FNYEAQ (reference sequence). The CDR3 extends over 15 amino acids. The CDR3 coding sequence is TGTGCTAGCAGCCAAAGCGTTGGGGGCAACTACGAGCAGTACTTC. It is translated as CASSQSVGGNYEQYF.

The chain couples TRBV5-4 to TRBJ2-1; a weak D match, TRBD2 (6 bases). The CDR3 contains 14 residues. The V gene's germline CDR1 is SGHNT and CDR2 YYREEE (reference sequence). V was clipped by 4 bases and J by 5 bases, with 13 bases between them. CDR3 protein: CASSRDSVNNEQFF. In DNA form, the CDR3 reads TGTGCCAGCAGCCGGGACTCCGTGAACAATGAGCAGTTCTTC.

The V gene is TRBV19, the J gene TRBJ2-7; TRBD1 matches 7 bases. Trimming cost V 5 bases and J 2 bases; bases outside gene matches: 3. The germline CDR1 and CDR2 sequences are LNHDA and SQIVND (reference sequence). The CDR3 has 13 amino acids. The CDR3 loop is CASSVQGAYEQYF. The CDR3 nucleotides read TGTGCCAGTAGTGTTCAGGGGGCCTACGAGCAGTACTTC.

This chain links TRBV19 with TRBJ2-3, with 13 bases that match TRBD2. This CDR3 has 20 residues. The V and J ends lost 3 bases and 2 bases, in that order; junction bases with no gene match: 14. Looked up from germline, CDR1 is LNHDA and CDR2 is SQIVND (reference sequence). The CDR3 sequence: CASSIDSPGLAGPYTDTQYF. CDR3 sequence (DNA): TGTGCCAGTAGTATCGACTCGCCGGGACTAGCGGGACCGTACACAGATACGCAGTATTTT.

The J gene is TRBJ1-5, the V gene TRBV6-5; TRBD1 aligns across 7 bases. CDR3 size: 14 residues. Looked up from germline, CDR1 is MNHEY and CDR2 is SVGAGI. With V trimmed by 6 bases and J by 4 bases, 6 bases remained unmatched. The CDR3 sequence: CASRRQGENQPQHF. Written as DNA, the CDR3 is TGTGCCAGCAGGCGACAGGGCGAAAATCAGCCCCAGCATTTT.

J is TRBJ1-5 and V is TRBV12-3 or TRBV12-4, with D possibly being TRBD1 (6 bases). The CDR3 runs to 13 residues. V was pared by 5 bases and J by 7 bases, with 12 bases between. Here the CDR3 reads CASSGGRGQPQHF. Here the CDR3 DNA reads TGTGCCAGCAGTGGGGGCAGGGGACAGCCCCAGCATTTT.

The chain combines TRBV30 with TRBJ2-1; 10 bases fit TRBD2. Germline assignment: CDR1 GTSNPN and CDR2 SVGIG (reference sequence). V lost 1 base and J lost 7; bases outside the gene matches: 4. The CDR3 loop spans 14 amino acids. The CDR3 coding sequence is TGTGCCTGGAGTGAGAGCGGGAGGGTTAATGAGCAGTTCTTC. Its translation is CAWSESGRVNEQFF.